These 10 T cell receptor beta chains were all obtained from the same sample, sequenced in a study of blood T cell repertoires in COVID-19. Assay used: immunoSEQ multiplex PCR; TCRdb lists only in-frame clones, some missing. The sample lists 310,000 or so clones, 85% to 90% occurring once. Sequenced material: peripheral blood. These receptors all come from a man aged 65 to 85 with acute or convalescent COVID-19.

The chain joins TRBV28 to TRBJ1-5; no reliable D call. V lost 6 bases and J 3 bases, leaving 9 bases between the germline ends. The CDR3 runs 13 residues. Per germline, CDR1 MDHEN and CDR2 SYDVKM. In DNA, the CDR3 is TGTGCCAGCAGCTCAACACCCAATCAGCCCCAGCATTTT. It is translated as CASSSTPNQPQHF.

The rearrangement joins TRBV28 to TRBJ1-1; 8 positions match TRBD1. The CDR3 is 16 residues long. V shed 3 bases, J shed 3 bases, and the junction held 9 bases outside the gene matches. The germline V gene has CDR1 MDHEN and CDR2 SYDVKM. For the CDR3, the DNA is TGTGCCAGCAGTTTGGCAGCAGGGGGCGATGACACTGAAGCTTTCTTT. Translation: CASSLAAGGDDTEAFF.

This clone was observed a single time. The same CDR3 can be traced to other DNA sequences in this sample. The chain recombines TRBV6-6 with TRBJ1-2; 9 bases are a match to TRBD1. This CDR3 is 14 amino acids long. Losses at the gene ends were 5 bases for V and 4 bases for J; bases not matched to a gene: 5. Germline CDR1 is MNHNY and CDR2 is SVGAGI (reference sequence). CDR3 loop: CASSGQGLSYGYTF. The DNA for the CDR3 is TGTGCCAGCAGTGGACAGGGGTTGAGCTATGGCTACACCTTC.

The chain recombines TRBV6-1 with TRBJ1-2; TRBD1 might be the D (6 bases). Germline CDR1 and CDR2: MNHNS and SASEGT. This CDR3 region has 16 residues. V shed 4 bases and J shed 6 bases, with 21 bases lying between them. Written as DNA, the CDR3 is TGTGCCAGCAGTGCTCAAATGGCAGGGGAGACCGATGGCTACACCTTC. Its translation is CASSAQMAGETDGYTF.

The V gene is TRBV24-1, the J gene TRBJ2-1, with 9 bases fitting TRBD1. V shed 3 bases, J shed 8 bases, and the junction held 7 bases outside the gene matches. Germline V gives CDR1 KGHDR, CDR2 SFDVKD. CDR3 length equals 15 residues. CDR3 loop: CATSDTGQGNYEQFF. CDR3 nucleotides: TGTGCCACCAGTGATACGGGACAGGGAAACTATGAGCAGTTCTTC.

The chain uses TRBV6-4 and TRBJ2-5, with 7 positions matching TRBD1. V trimming: 5 bases; J trimming: 0 bases; junction bases outside the gene matches: 9. CDR3 length: 16 residues. Germline V lookup: CDR1 MRHNA, CDR2 SNTAGT. CDR3 protein: CASSQGQQGYQETQYF. The CDR3 DNA sequence: TGTGCCAGCAGTCAGGGCCAACAGGGGTACCAAGAGACCCAGTACTTC.

The rearrangement uses TRBV6-2 or TRBV6-3 and TRBJ2-6; perhaps TRBD1 as D (6 bases). The length of the CDR3 is 15 residues. In germline, CDR1 is MNHEY, CDR2 SVGEGT. V was clipped by 2 bases and J by 5 bases, with 10 bases between them. In DNA form, the CDR3 reads TGTGCCAGCAGTTACGGGGGCGCTCGGGCCAACGTCCTGACTTTC. Protein: CASSYGGARANVLTF.

The chain employs TRBV4-1 and TRBJ1-3; D is unclear. In germline, CDR1 is MGHRA, CDR2 YSYEKL. This CDR3 contains 14 residues. The V end lost 1 base, the J end lost 4 bases, and 8 bases lay between the germline ends. For the CDR3, the DNA is TGCGCCAGCAGCCAAGTAAACAGCGGAAACACCATATATTTT. Its protein is CASSQVNSGNTIYF.

This sequence joins TRBV19 and TRBJ2-1; D is unclear. CDR1 LNHDA and CDR2 SQIVND come from the germline V gene (reference sequence). Trimming took 3 bases from V and 7 from J, leaving 4 bases between them. There are 11 residues in the CDR3. The CDR3 here is CASSILNEQFF. CDR3 nucleotide sequence: TGTGCCAGTAGTATTCTTAATGAGCAGTTCTTC.

The rearrangement uses TRBV5-1 and TRBJ2-1, with 8 bases lining up with TRBD1. Germline CDR1 and CDR2: SGHRS and YFSETQ. V trimming: 0 bases; J trimming: 6 bases; junction bases outside the gene matches: 2. The CDR3 runs 14 residues. The CDR3 sequence is CASSLGTGFNEQFF. CDR3 in DNA: TGCGCCAGCAGCTTGGGGACAGGGTTCAATGAGCAGTTCTTC.